This record looks at one TCR beta chain sequence and its context. Its antigen is currently unknown. This entry is derived from a study of T cell responses to AZD1222 COVID-19 vaccine. Study results and limitations: Females outnumbered males among donors, who were mostly white British; clonal diversity was possibly underestimated. Among those given AZD1222, only five or six were seropositive at baseline. Reportedly, nearly half the spike-specific TCRs target unmutated variant regions.

V lost 0 bases and J lost 3, with 9 bases in between. Germline assignment: CDR1 GTSNPN and CDR2 SVGIG (reference sequence). This CDR3 spans 13 amino acids. This table comes from immunoSEQ multiplex PCR, and its TCRdb copy is limited to in-frame clones, with some not included. This table holds around 150,000 clones, 90% to 95% found once. The receptor's source is an adult who received the AZD1222 COVID-19 vaccine. The sample was peripheral blood, taken 28 days after the second AZD1222 dose. The J gene is TRBJ2-7, the V gene TRBV30; D tentatively reads TRBD1 or TRBD2 (5 bases each). CDR3 bases: TGTGCCTGGAGTGTTAAGGGGAGCTACGAGCAGTACTTC. Residues: CAWSVKGSYEQYF.